This T cell receptor (beta chain) was found in a study of T cells in Graves' hyperthyroidism and ophthalmopathy. The CDR3 consists of 15 residues. V shed 8 bases, J shed 4 bases, and the junction held 13 bases outside the gene matches. CDR1 is MNHNS and CDR2 is SASEGT in the germline V gene. Amplification targeted TCR beta CDR3 regions from RNA transcripts. RT-PCR in the first round (using the HTBI primer set) targeted the TCR CDR3. TCRdb itself ran the multiplex PCR reads through MiXCR, one entry per CDR3 protein. The sample includes about 350,000 distinct CDR3 sequences, approximately 19% of them seen just once. An absence of ophthalmopathy progression within 18 months meant stable Graves' hyperthyroidism. The PBMCs studied were ones that came from roughly 9.4 ml fresh peripheral blood. This clonotype was counted ten times or more.

The chain recombines TRBV6-1 with TRBJ1-2; 7 bases fit TRBD1. The receptor was derived from a woman between 18 and 29 years old with Graves' hyperthyroidism. Sequencing input: blood. The CDR3: CASRVSFRGAYGYTF. DNA of the CDR3: TGTGCCAGCCGGGTCTCTTTCAGGGGGGCCTATGGCTACACCTTC.